This TCR beta chain was sequenced for a study of OX40 agonist ivuxolimab in advanced cancers. This table comes from immunoSEQ multiplex PCR, and its TCRdb copy is limited to in-frame clones, with some not included. The sample shows tens of thousands of clones, 89% of them seen only once. To note about this clone: Its antigen is as yet unknown.

Study observations and caveats: Within 6 weeks, CD4+ and CD8+ blood T cells expanded clonally at 0.1 to 3.0 mg/kg.

Germline CDR1 and CDR2: SGHKS and YYEKEE (reference sequence). CDR3 size: 14 residues. The V end was cut by 1 base, the J end by 0 bases, with 6 bases between. The chain recombines TRBV5-5 with TRBJ2-3; D unresolved. Sequencing used CD4+ or CD8+ T cells sorted from blood, obtained in a trial of the OX40 agonist ivuxolimab. The receptor was isolated from an adult with an advanced solid tumor such as melanoma, head and neck, liver or kidney cancer. CDR3 protein: CASSLSRSTDTQYF. The CDR3, as DNA: TGTGCCAGCAGCTTGTCCAGGAGCACAGATACGCAGTATTTT.